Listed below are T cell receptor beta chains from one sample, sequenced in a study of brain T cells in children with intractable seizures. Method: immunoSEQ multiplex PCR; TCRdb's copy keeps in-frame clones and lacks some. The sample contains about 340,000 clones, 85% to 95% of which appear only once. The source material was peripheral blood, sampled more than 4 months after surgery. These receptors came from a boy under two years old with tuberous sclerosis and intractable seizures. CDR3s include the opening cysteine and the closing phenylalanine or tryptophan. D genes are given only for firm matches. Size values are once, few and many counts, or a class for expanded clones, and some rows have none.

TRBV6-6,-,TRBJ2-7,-,TGTGCCAGCAGTTACGCAGGGTCCAACGAGCAGTACTTC,CASSYAGSNEQYF
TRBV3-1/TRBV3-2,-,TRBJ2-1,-,TGTGCCAGCAGCCAGGACAATGAGCAGTTCTTC,CASSQDNEQFF
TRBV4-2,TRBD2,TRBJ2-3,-,TGTGCCAGCAGCCCAACGAGGGAGGGGCCAGATACGCAGTATTTT,CASSPTREGPDTQYF
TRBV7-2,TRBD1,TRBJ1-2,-,TGTGCCAGCAGCTTTACAAACTACCCGACAGGGGGAGACTATGGCTACACCTTC,CASSFTNYPTGGDYGYTF
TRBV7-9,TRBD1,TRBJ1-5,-,TGTGCCAGCAGTCGGGAACAGGGGAATAGCAATCAGCCCCAGCATTTT,CASSREQGNSNQPQHF
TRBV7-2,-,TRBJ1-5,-,TGTGCCAGCAGCTCAGAATTAGGTCAGCCCCAGCATTTT,CASSSELGQPQHF
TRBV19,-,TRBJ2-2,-,TGTGCCAGTAGTATCACCGGGACAACCGGGGAGCTGTTTTTT,CASSITGTTGELFF
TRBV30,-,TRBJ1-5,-,TGTGCTGCCCGAGGGGGTCTCCAGAGTCAGCCCCAGCATTTT,CAARGGLQSQPQHF
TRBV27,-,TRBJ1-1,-,TGTGCCAGCAGTTCCTTGGAAGCTTTCTTT,CASSSLEAFF
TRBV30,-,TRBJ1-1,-,TGTGCCTGGAGTGTAGGACACCAGAACACTGAAGCTTTCTTT,CAWSVGHQNTEAFF
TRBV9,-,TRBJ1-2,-,TGTGCCAGCAGCCCACGGACTGGGGAAGGCTACACCTTC,CASSPRTGEGYTF
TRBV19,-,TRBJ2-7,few,TGTGCCAGTAGCGAAGGGGGGTCGGTTTACGAGCAGTACTTC,CASSEGGSVYEQYF
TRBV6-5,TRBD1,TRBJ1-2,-,TGTGCCAGCAGCTACGGACAGGGTCGGGGGCCCTACACCTTC,CASSYGQGRGPYTF
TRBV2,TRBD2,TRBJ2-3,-,TGTGCCTTCCCCATAGCGGGACTCACAGATACGCAGTATTTT,CAFPIAGLTDTQYF
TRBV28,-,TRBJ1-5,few,TGTGCCAGCAGTATCCCCCAAGGGCCGGGAGGCAATCAGCCCCAGCATTTT,CASSIPQGPGGNQPQHF
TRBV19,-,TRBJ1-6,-,TGTGCCAGTAGTATATTAAGGGGTGGTTCACCCCTCCACTTT,CASSILRGGSPLHF
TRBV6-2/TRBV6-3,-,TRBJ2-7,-,TGTGCCAGCAGCTCCCCACCCAGGGCCATCTACGAGCAGTACTTC,CASSSPPRAIYEQYF
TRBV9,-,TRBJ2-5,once,TGTGCCAGCAGCGTTACGTCGGGGGGCATCCAAGAGACCCAGTACTTC,CASSVTSGGIQETQYF
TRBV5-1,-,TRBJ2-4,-,TGCGCCAGCAGCCTGGGGAGTGTGGGCAAAAACATTCAGTACTTC,CASSLGSVGKNIQYF
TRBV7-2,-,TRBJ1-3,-,TGTGCCAGCAGCTTCAAGGGGGGAGTGGGGGCTGGAAACACCATATATTTT,CASSFKGGVGAGNTIYF
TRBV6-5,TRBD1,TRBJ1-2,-,TGTGCCAGCAGTACCCACAGGGGTAACTATGGCTACACCTTC,CASSTHRGNYGYTF
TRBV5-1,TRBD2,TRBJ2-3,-,TGCGCCAGCAGCCCCGGGACTAGCGGGTCCACAGATACGCAGTATTTT,CASSPGTSGSTDTQYF
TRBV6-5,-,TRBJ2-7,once,TGTGCCAGCAGTTATGGCGGCAAGTACTACGAGCAGTACTTC,CASSYGGKYYEQYF
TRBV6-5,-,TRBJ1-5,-,TGTGCCAGCAGTACCAGGGGATTTCAGCCCCAGCATTTT,CASSTRGFQPQHF
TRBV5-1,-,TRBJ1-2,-,TGCGCCAGCAGCTCCCGGCCCCAGGATGGCTACACCTTC,CASSSRPQDGYTF